The rows below give T cell receptor beta chains drawn from one sample of a study of control samples from healthy donors and cancer patients. The assay was immunoSEQ multiplex PCR, and TCRdb's table has in-frame clones only and misses some. The sample lists about 31,000 clones; roughly 94% were seen once. The specimen sequenced was blood. These receptors all stem from a man aged 60-69 years in good health. Both conserved end residues are part of each CDR3. Each record gives: J gene, V gene, D gene, clone size, CDR3 protein, CDR3 DNA. The D gene is left open where the match is weak. The size entry is marked missing in some rows and otherwise reads once, few, many or a size class.

J gene: TRBJ1-2; V gene: TRBV7-6; D gene: NA; clone size: NA; CDR3 protein: CASSPPDQLNGYTF; CDR3 DNA: TGTGCCAGCAGCCCGCCGGACCAGTTAAATGGCTACACCTTC
J gene: TRBJ2-7; V gene: TRBV28; D gene: NA; clone size: few; CDR3 protein: CASRRTTNYEQYF; CDR3 DNA: TGTGCCAGCAGAAGGACGACGAACTACGAGCAGTACTTC
J gene: TRBJ1-5; V gene: TRBV6-2/TRBV6-3; D gene: NA; clone size: NA; CDR3 protein: CASSYPLGRTQHF; CDR3 DNA: TGTGCCAGCAGTTATCCGTTAGGGAGGACCCAGCATTTT
J gene: TRBJ1-2; V gene: TRBV28; D gene: NA; clone size: NA; CDR3 protein: CASRTGVANYGYTF; CDR3 DNA: TGTGCCAGCAGAACAGGAGTCGCTAACTATGGCTACACCTTC
J gene: TRBJ1-6; V gene: TRBV5-4; D gene: NA; clone size: NA; CDR3 protein: CASSLTGRATYNSPLHF; CDR3 DNA: TGTGCCAGCAGCTTAACGGGCAGGGCCACCTATAATTCACCCCTCCACTTT
J gene: TRBJ2-5; V gene: TRBV9; D gene: NA; clone size: NA; CDR3 protein: CASNTIGGTETQYF; CDR3 DNA: TGTGCCAGCAATACAATCGGGGGTACGGAGACCCAGTACTTC
J gene: TRBJ1-6; V gene: TRBV7-6; D gene: TRBD1; clone size: once; CDR3 protein: CASSSGQANNSPLHF; CDR3 DNA: TGTGCCAGCAGCTCGGGACAGGCGAATAATTCACCCCTCCACTTT
J gene: TRBJ1-2; V gene: TRBV7-9; D gene: TRBD1; clone size: NA; CDR3 protein: CASAGQGLGNGYTF; CDR3 DNA: TGTGCCAGCGCGGGACAGGGTCTAGGAAACGGCTACACCTTC
J gene: TRBJ2-3; V gene: TRBV7-6; D gene: NA; clone size: NA; CDR3 protein: CASSLDGSSTDTQYF; CDR3 DNA: TGTGCCAGCAGCTTAGACGGATCTAGCACAGATACGCAGTATTTT
J gene: TRBJ1-5; V gene: TRBV6-6; D gene: NA; clone size: NA; CDR3 protein: CASSETGSNQPQHF; CDR3 DNA: TGTGCCAGCAGCGAAACCGGATCCAATCAGCCCCAGCATTTT
J gene: TRBJ2-4; V gene: TRBV30; D gene: TRBD2; clone size: NA; CDR3 protein: CAWKLAGGYKNIQYF; CDR3 DNA: TGTGCCTGGAAACTAGCGGGGGGCTACAAAAACATTCAGTACTTC
J gene: TRBJ2-1; V gene: TRBV15; D gene: NA; clone size: NA; CDR3 protein: CATSRAGDEQFF; CDR3 DNA: TGTGCCACCAGCAGAGCCGGGGATGAGCAGTTCTTC
J gene: TRBJ1-5; V gene: TRBV19; D gene: NA; clone size: NA; CDR3 protein: CASSIGMDQPQHF; CDR3 DNA: TGTGCCAGTAGTATAGGGATGGATCAGCCCCAGCATTTT
J gene: TRBJ1-3; V gene: TRBV18; D gene: NA; clone size: NA; CDR3 protein: CASSRVQVISGNTIYF; CDR3 DNA: TGTGCCAGCTCTCGGGTACAGGTGATCTCTGGAAACACCATATATTTT
J gene: TRBJ1-6; V gene: TRBV27; D gene: TRBD1; clone size: NA; CDR3 protein: CASSLLGLDRRPNSPLHF; CDR3 DNA: TGTGCCAGCAGTTTATTGGGCCTGGACAGGAGGCCTAATTCACCCCTCCACTTT
J gene: TRBJ1-4; V gene: TRBV7-2; D gene: TRBD1; clone size: NA; CDR3 protein: CASSPPQGAEKLFF; CDR3 DNA: TGTGCCAGCAGCCCGCCACAGGGGGCTGAAAAACTGTTTTTT
J gene: TRBJ1-1; V gene: TRBV4-1; D gene: TRBD1; clone size: NA; CDR3 protein: CASSQAQAGGDNTEAFF; CDR3 DNA: TGCGCCAGCAGCCAAGCCCAAGCAGGGGGCGATAACACTGAAGCTTTCTTT
J gene: TRBJ1-1; V gene: TRBV28; D gene: TRBD1; clone size: NA; CDR3 protein: CASSLGTGDTEAFF; CDR3 DNA: TGTGCCAGCAGTTTAGGGACAGGAGACACTGAAGCTTTCTTT
J gene: TRBJ2-2; V gene: TRBV7-2; D gene: TRBD2; clone size: NA; CDR3 protein: CASSLRGGGELFF; CDR3 DNA: TGTGCCAGCAGCTTGCGCGGGGGTGGGGAGCTGTTTTTT
J gene: TRBJ1-2; V gene: TRBV2; D gene: NA; clone size: NA; CDR3 protein: CASSEAAAFGYTF; CDR3 DNA: TGTGCCAGCAGTGAAGCGGCCGCTTTCGGCTACACCTTC
J gene: TRBJ2-1; V gene: TRBV9; D gene: NA; clone size: NA; CDR3 protein: CASSVSSGGIEQFF; CDR3 DNA: TGTGCCAGCAGCGTAAGCTCAGGAGGGATTGAGCAGTTCTTC
J gene: TRBJ2-3; V gene: TRBV7-2; D gene: NA; clone size: NA; CDR3 protein: CASSTSTDTQYF; CDR3 DNA: TGTGCCAGCAGCACCTCCACAGATACGCAGTATTTT
J gene: TRBJ2-7; V gene: TRBV6-6; D gene: TRBD2; clone size: once; CDR3 protein: CATQGLAGGPTYEQYF; CDR3 DNA: TGTGCCACTCAGGGACTAGCGGGGGGCCCTACCTACGAGCAGTACTTC
J gene: TRBJ1-4; V gene: TRBV5-4; D gene: TRBD1; clone size: NA; CDR3 protein: CASSQGTGGFEKLFF; CDR3 DNA: TGTGCCAGCAGCCAAGGGACAGGGGGATTTGAAAAACTGTTTTTT